One and the same sample provided the 18 T cell receptor beta chains below, sequenced in a study of CD8+CD57+ T cells in acquired aplastic anemia. Patients selected for sequencing had displayed CD8+CD57+ cell expansion by flow cytometry. Genomic DNA acted as the template from which TCR beta VDJ combination and CDR3 sequence profiling were carried out. Using its own MiXCR run on the reads, TCRdb lists one record per CDR3 protein. The sample has under 200,000 distinct CDR3 sequences; roughly 50% are singletons. Material for sequencing was sorted CD4+, CD8+, or CD8+CD57+ T cells (not recorded which) from PBMCs. Receptor source: a human donor with aplastic anemia.

V and J are TRBV7-2 and TRBJ2-7; possible D gene TRBD1, 6 bases. CDR3 size: 15 residues. Between the trimmed V and J ends, which lost 1 base and 2 bases, there was a span of 12 bases. Germline-derived CDR1 and CDR2 are SGHTA and FQGNSA. The CDR3 spells CASSLGDGGPYEQYF. The DNA for the CDR3 is TGTGCCAGCAGCTTAGGAGATGGGGGCCCCTACGAGCAGTACTTC.

The chain combines TRBV11-2 with TRBJ2-2, with TRBD1 matching 8 bases. Germline trimming cut 2 bases from V and 5 bases from J; bases unmatched to any gene: 7. Germline CDR1 reads SGHAT; CDR2 reads FQNNGV. This CDR3 has 16 amino acids. CDR3 sequence: CASSLRGRQGTGELFF. CDR3 sequence (DNA): TGTGCCAGCAGCTTAAGAGGCCGACAGGGGACCGGGGAGCTGTTTTTT.

J is TRBJ1-5 and V is TRBV12-3 or TRBV12-4; D is unclear. V was shortened by 3 bases and J by 5 bases, with 11 bases between the two germline ends. The CDR3 loop spans 14 amino acids. The CDR3 DNA follows: TGTGCCAGCAGTTTCGGACCGATCTATCAGCCCCAGCATTTT. This translates into CASSFGPIYQPQHF.

The CDR3 DNA reads as TGTGCCAGTAGTATTACCGGAACTAACTATGGCTACACCTTC. It translates to CASSITGTNYGYTF. The genes are TRBV19 and TRBJ1-2; D unresolved. Germline V gene lookup returns CDR1 LNHDA and CDR2 SQIVND (reference sequence). Trimming removed 3 bases from V and 0 bases from J, with 8 bases in between. This CDR3 contains 14 residues.

Only a few counts were recorded for this clonotype. A clone one base away is much larger, so this may be a read error. CDR3 protein: CASSYSGTASHNEQFF. The CDR3 bases are TGTGCCAGCAGTTACTCGGGGACAGCCTCCCACAATGAGCAGTTCTTC. V gene TRBV2 combines with J gene TRBJ2-1; 7 bases line up with TRBD1. CDR1 is SNHLY and CDR2 is FYNNEI in the germline V gene. The CDR3 is 16 amino acids.

This clonotype occurred once. One end of the junction fails to match germline, which may point to a read error. The chain is built from TRBV11-2 and TRBJ2-1; 11 bases agree with TRBD2. CDR1 and CDR2 from the germline V gene are SGHAT and FQNNGV. This CDR3 spans 15 amino acids. For the CDR3, the DNA is TGTACCAGCAGCTTAGTCCGACTAGCGGGGAGTGAGCAGTTCTTC. Translated, it gives CTSSLVRLAGSEQFF.

The V call is TRBV10-3, the J call TRBJ2-7, with TRBD2 matching 9 bases. Germline trimming cut 6 bases from V and 7 bases from J; bases unmatched to any gene: 7. Germline CDR1 reads ENHRY; CDR2 reads SYGVKD. The CDR3 length is 13 residues. The CDR3 is CAIRVAGVGEQYF. The CDR3 nucleotides are TGTGCCATCAGAGTAGCGGGAGTGGGGGAGCAGTACTTC.

This chain connects TRBV24-1 to TRBJ1-3, with a possible D match to TRBD1 (6 bases). CDR1 and CDR2 (germline): KGHDR, SFDVKD. The CDR3 sequence is 16 residues long. The V gene lost 6 bases and the J gene lost 0 bases, with 14 bases spanning the gap. The CDR3 DNA sequence: TGTGCCACCAGTCGCTCCAGGGGCGACTCTGGAAACACCATATATTTT. This translates into CATSRSRGDSGNTIYF.

This sequence joins TRBV4-1 and TRBJ2-7; a possible D gene is TRBD1 (6 bases). The length of the CDR3 is 16 residues. Germline loops: CDR1 MGHRA, CDR2 YSYEKL. With 0 bases removed from V and 0 bases from J, the gap between germline ends came to 12 bases. Here the CDR3 DNA reads TGCGCCAGCAGCCAAGAGATAAGGGGGTTCTCCTACGAGCAGTACTTC. It codes for CASSQEIRGFSYEQYF.

On this clonotype: A much larger clone differs by one base, so this may be a read error. The CDR3 region has the DNA TGTACCAGTAGTATAGGGGACAACAAAAACATTCAGTACTTC. Translating it yields CTSSIGDNKNIQYF. The chain recombines TRBV19 with TRBJ2-4; weak D call: TRBD1 (6 bases). In germline, CDR1 is LNHDA, CDR2 SQIVND (reference sequence). The CDR3 runs 14 residues. Filled out from reference TRBV19 and TRBJ2-4, the complete variable domain reads DGGITQSPKYLFRKEGQNVTLSCEQNLNHDAMYWYRQDPGQGLRLIYYSQIVNDFQKGDIAEGYSVSREKKESFPLTVTSAQKNPTAFYLCTSSIGDNKNIQYFGAGTRLSVL.

This clonotype was detected only a few times. The CDR3 loop reads CASSYSKGAGNTIYF. As DNA, the CDR3 is TGTGCCAGCAGTTACTCGAAGGGGGCTGGAAACACCATATATTTT. This chain links TRBV6-5 with TRBJ1-3, with D maybe TRBD1 (6 bases). Germline V lookup: CDR1 MNHEY, CDR2 SVGAGI. The CDR3 has 15 amino acids. Trimming cost V 0 bases and J 2 bases, with 8 bases left between them.

The chain joins TRBV6-2 or TRBV6-3 to TRBJ1-1; weak D call: TRBD1 (5 bases). The CDR3 loop spans 17 amino acids. V dropped 1 base and J dropped 4 bases, with 19 bases sitting between them. Germline CDR1 reads MNHEY; CDR2 reads SVGEGT. The CDR3 DNA reads TGTGCCAGCAGTTACTTGGGGACCGGGGGGTTTGGCACTGAAGCTTTCTTT. Residues: CASSYLGTGGFGTEAFF.

This clonotype was counted only a few times. The rearrangement links TRBV15 to TRBJ1-1, with D possibly TRBD1 on 5 matching bases. The V gene lost 0 bases and the J gene lost 1 base, with 6 bases spanning the gap. CDR1 is LNHNV and CDR2 is YYDKDF in the germline V gene (reference sequence). The CDR3 length is 14 residues. The CDR3 protein is CATSRDQGNTEAFF. Here the CDR3 DNA reads TGTGCCACCAGCAGAGATCAGGGGAACACTGAAGCTTTCTTT.

The CDR3 bases are TGCAGTGCGCTAAGGGACAGGCGCGATGAGCAGTTCTTC. This sequence encodes CSALRDRRDEQFF. The gene calls are TRBV20-1 and TRBJ2-1, with 8 bases identical to TRBD1. The V and J ends lost 6 bases and 8 bases, in that order; junction bases with no gene match: 9. Germline V gene lookup returns CDR1 DFQATT and CDR2 SNEGSKA (reference sequence). There are 13 residues in the CDR3.

A note on this clonotype: This sequence may be a read error, since a much larger clone differs from it by one base. DNA for the CDR3: TGTGCCATTGGACTAGCGGCCCGAGAGACCCAGTACTTC. Protein: CAIGLAARETQYF. The chain employs TRBV6-2 or TRBV6-3 and TRBJ2-5; the match to TRBD2 covers 10 bases. CDR1 is MNHEY, CDR2 SVGEGT, per germline. J was trimmed by 4 bases and V by 10 bases; bases with no gene match: 6. CDR3 length equals 13 residues.

This chain joins TRBV24-1 and TRBJ2-1, with 13 bases aligning to TRBD2. J lost 8 bases, V lost 4 bases, and 4 bases had no gene match. CDR1 and CDR2 from the germline V gene are KGHDR and SFDVKD. This CDR3 comprises 15 residues. The CDR3 here is CATSDPGLAGDEQFF. DNA for the CDR3: TGTGCCACCAGTGACCCCGGACTAGCGGGAGATGAGCAGTTCTTC.

This clonotype was observed at least ten times. CDR3 nucleotide sequence: TGTGCCAGCAGTCTACAGGGCTCTGGAAACACCATATATTTT. Protein: CASSLQGSGNTIYF. The rearrangement links TRBV12-3 or TRBV12-4 to TRBJ1-3, with D perhaps TRBD1 (6 bases). Trimming took 5 bases from V and 0 from J, leaving 8 bases between them. This CDR3 is 14 amino acids long.

This chain links TRBV12-3 or TRBV12-4 with TRBJ1-2; 8 positions match TRBD1. This CDR3 region has 13 residues. The trim removed 5 bases at V and 3 bases at J, leaving 2 bases unmatched. CDR3: CASSGTGDYGYTF. The CDR3 region has the DNA TGTGCCAGCAGTGGGACAGGTGACTATGGCTACACCTTC.